This T cell receptor beta chain was documented in a study of blood T cell repertoires in COVID-19. Study-level information: Acute and convalescent COVID-19 specimens originated in the United States, Italy and Spain. PBMCs, B-cell-depleted T cells, or T cells were the source of the cDNA or gDNA that made up the material.

TCRdb's table, derived via immunoSEQ multiplex PCR, lists solely in-frame clones and lacks some. This sample has roughly 180,000 clones, with around 83% found just once. Germline V gene data show CDR1 as SGHVS and CDR2 as FNYEAQ. The V end was cut by 5 bases, the J end by 1 base, with 11 bases between. The length of the CDR3 is 14 residues. Sequencing was carried out using peripheral blood. This chain connects TRBV7-6 to TRBJ1-1, with D tentatively TRBD1 (6 bases). This clonotype originated in a woman between 50 and 59 years old with COVID-19, enrolled during active disease. CDR3 in DNA: TGTGCCAGCAGCGTGACAGGATCGAACACTGAAGCTTTCTTT. It codes for CASSVTGSNTEAFF.